The 21 T cell receptor beta chains below all came from one sample that was sequenced in a study of T cell responses to AZD1222 COVID-19 vaccine. Only in-frame clones appear in the TCRdb table, and some are missing; sequencing was by immunoSEQ multiplex PCR. Here the sample spans 85,000 to 130,000 clones, 80% to 90% being singletons. The sequencing here drew on peripheral blood, taken on day 0 of AZD1222 vaccination. The receptor source for this set is an adult in good health.

This clone has only one observation. The V and J genes are TRBV5-1 and TRBJ1-6; 7 nucleotides match TRBD1. The CDR3 is made up of 15 amino acids. Germline lookup yields CDR1 SGHRS and CDR2 YFSETQ. V trimming: 0 bases; J trimming: 5 bases; junction bases outside the gene matches: 2. CDR3 coding DNA: TGCGCCAGCAGCTTGGAGGGGGCGGATAATTCACCCCTCCACTTT. It translates to CASSLEGADNSPLHF. Drawing the rest from reference TRBV5-1 and TRBJ1-6, the complete variable domain is KAGVTQTPRYLIKTRGQQVTLSCSPISGHRSVSWYQQTPGQGLQFLFEYFSETQRNKGNFPGRFSGRQFSNSRSEMNVSTLELGDSALYLCASSLEGADNSPLHFGNGTRLTVT.

The rearrangement joins TRBV7-2 to TRBJ1-5; D remains unclear. Trimming took 1 base from V and 0 from J, leaving 7 bases between them. The CDR3 length is 15 residues. Germline values: CDR1 SGHTA, CDR2 FQGNSA. The CDR3 loop reads CASSLVGDSNQPQHF. CDR3 in DNA: TGTGCCAGCAGCTTAGTTGGGGATAGCAATCAGCCCCAGCATTTT.

This chain uses TRBV6-2 or TRBV6-3 with TRBJ2-4; D is ambiguous. The CDR3 is 16 residues long. Trimming took 3 bases from V and 1 from J, leaving 13 bases between them. Germline lookup yields CDR1 MNHEY and CDR2 SVGEGT. The CDR3 loop is CASSYRWTAAKNIQYF. CDR3 DNA sequence: TGTGCCAGCAGTTATCGGTGGACGGCCGCCAAAAACATTCAGTACTTC.

This clone was counted a single time. The chain couples TRBV6-2 or TRBV6-3 to TRBJ2-3; 12 bases line up with TRBD2. The CDR3 covers 14 residues. Trimming at V came to 6 bases and at J to 6 bases, leaving 4 bases not matched to a gene. CDR1 is MNHEY and CDR2 is SVGEGT in the germline V gene. CDR3 in DNA: TGTGCCAGCAGCCATCTAGCGGGGGGGGATACGCAGTATTTT. Translation gives CASSHLAGGDTQYF.

J is TRBJ1-5 and V is TRBV19, with 7 bases lining up with TRBD1. The germline V gene has CDR1 LNHDA and CDR2 SQIVND (reference sequence). V shed 7 bases and J 4 bases; nucleotides not matched to a gene: 10. There are 15 residues in the CDR3. The CDR3: CASMSGAGGNQPQHF. CDR3 DNA: TGTGCCAGTATGTCAGGGGCAGGGGGAAATCAGCCCCAGCATTTT.

This clone occurred once. The rearrangement uses TRBV13 and TRBJ2-7; D possibly matches TRBD1 or TRBD2 (5 bases each). V lost 3 bases to trimming and J lost 2 bases, with 14 bases between them. The CDR3 extends over 15 amino acids. Germline CDR1 reads PRHDT; CDR2 reads FYEKMQ (reference sequence). CDR3 protein: CASSLGETVAYEQYF. The CDR3 DNA is TGTGCCAGCAGCTTGGGGGAAACAGTGGCCTACGAGCAGTACTTC.

The chain combines TRBV3-1 (or the pseudogene TRBV3-2) with TRBJ1-2; D remains ambiguous. Trimming removed 4 bases from V and 7 bases from J, with 10 bases in between. Germline CDR1 LGHDT, CDR2 YNNKEL (reference sequence). CDR3 length: 12 residues. CDR3 nucleotides: TGTGCCAGCAGCCGGGCCTCGGGTGGCTACACCTTC. As protein: CASSRASGGYTF.

This sequence joins TRBV7-8 and TRBJ1-2; D is uncertain. Germline CDR1 and CDR2: SGHVS and FQNEAQ. The V end was cut by 3 bases, the J end by 2 bases, with 13 bases between. CDR3 length equals 15 residues. This chain's CDR3 is CASSFPAGLNYGYTF. CDR3 sequence (DNA): TGTGCCAGCAGCTTCCCCGCCGGGCTCAACTATGGCTACACCTTC.

This chain links TRBV7-9 with TRBJ2-5; no clear D gene. The CDR3 sequence is 17 residues long. The germline V gene has CDR1 SEHNR and CDR2 FQNEAQ (reference sequence). Trimming took off 1 base at V and 4 bases at J, with 19 bases between the two ends. The CDR3 protein is CASSLGFGASLRETQYF. The CDR3 bases are TGTGCCAGCAGCTTAGGGTTCGGAGCTAGTTTACGAGAGACCCAGTACTTC.

V usage is TRBV18 and J usage is TRBJ2-7; tentatively, D is TRBD1 (6 bases). The germline gives CDR1 KGHSH, CDR2 LQKENI. V was shortened by 4 bases and J by 6 bases, with 7 bases between the two germline ends. This CDR3 is built from 11 residues. The CDR3 sequence is CASSQGVEQYF. DNA of the CDR3: TGTGCCAGCTCACAGGGGGTCGAGCAGTACTTC.

The CDR3 reads CASSLRTTSNQPQHF. The DNA of the CDR3 is TGTGCCAGCAGTTTGAGGACCACTAGCAATCAGCCCCAGCATTTT. The J gene is TRBJ1-5, the V gene TRBV28; D ambiguous. Germline V gene data show CDR1 as MDHEN and CDR2 as SYDVKM. V was shortened by 3 bases and J by 0 bases, with 9 bases between the two germline ends. There are 15 residues in the CDR3.

This sequence joins TRBV18 and TRBJ2-2, with 7 bases aligning to TRBD1. CDR1 is KGHSH and CDR2 is LQKENI in the germline V gene. V gave up 1 base and J gave up 0 bases; unmatched junction bases: 2. This CDR3 has 16 amino acids. The CDR3 is CASSPRGQANTGELFF. The CDR3 DNA follows: TGTGCCAGCTCACCACGTGGACAGGCGAACACCGGGGAGCTGTTTTTT.

This chain uses TRBV19 with TRBJ1-3; TRBD1 agrees at 8 bases. After removal of 3 bases from V and 0 bases from J, the junction contained 4 bases not matched to a gene. The CDR3 totals 16 residues. Germline CDR1 is LNHDA and CDR2 is SQIVND (reference sequence). The CDR3 DNA reads as TGTGCCAGTAGTATGCGGACAGGGAGCTCTGGAAACACCATATATTTT. It specifies CASSMRTGSSGNTIYF.

The chain combines TRBV5-1 with TRBJ1-3; D call uncertain. The V gene lost 5 bases and the J gene lost 4 bases, with 10 bases spanning the gap. The germline gives CDR1 SGHRS, CDR2 YFSETQ. The CDR3 extends over 13 amino acids. CDR3 nucleotides: TGCGCCAGCAGTCCCTCTACGGGAAACACCATATATTTT. It codes for CASSPSTGNTIYF.

The V gene is TRBV10-1, the J gene TRBJ1-3; the match to TRBD1 covers 7 bases. Germline CDR1 and CDR2: WNHNN and SYGVQD (reference sequence). V shed 2 bases and J 0 bases; nucleotides not matched to a gene: 13. This CDR3 has 19 amino acids. CDR3 sequence reads: CASSENDPRGLSSGNTIYF. The CDR3 DNA follows: TGCGCCAGCAGTGAGAATGACCCTAGGGGGCTCAGCTCTGGAAACACCATATATTTT.

V is TRBV4-2 and J is TRBJ1-1, with 7 nucleotides matching TRBD1. The V gene's germline CDR1 is LGHNA and CDR2 YNFKEQ. Unmatched junction bases numbered 5, after V lost 0 bases and J lost 4 bases. CDR3 size: 15 residues. The CDR3 sequence is CASSQESAGGTEAFF. The CDR3 DNA follows: TGTGCCAGCAGCCAAGAATCGGCAGGGGGCACTGAAGCTTTCTTT.

This chain links TRBV11-1 with TRBJ2-7, with 9 positions matching TRBD1. CDR1 SGHAT and CDR2 FQDESV come from the germline V gene (reference sequence). The CDR3 sequence is 14 residues long. V lost 8 bases and J lost 4; bases outside the gene matches: 9. The CDR3 sequence is CASGSNRGHYEQYF. For the CDR3, the DNA is TGTGCCAGCGGGTCGAACAGGGGGCATTACGAGCAGTACTTC.

The J gene is TRBJ1-2, the V gene TRBV3-1 (or the pseudogene TRBV3-2); perhaps TRBD1 as D (6 bases). V was clipped by 2 bases and J by 5 bases, with 15 bases between them. The length of the CDR3 is 15 residues. Per the germline V gene, CDR1 is LGHDT and CDR2 is YNNKEL (reference sequence). In nucleotides, the CDR3 is TGTGCCAGCAGCCAAACCCCGGGCAGGGGTTATGGCTACACCTTC. Translation gives CASSQTPGRGYGYTF.

The CDR3, as DNA: TGTGCCTGGAGGACGGGACAGACCCACTATGGCTACACCTTC. Its translation is CAWRTGQTHYGYTF. The chain uses TRBV30 and TRBJ1-2; 7 nucleotides line up with TRBD1. The junction had 7 bases not matched to a gene; V was cut back by 3 bases and J by 3 bases. Germline lookup yields CDR1 GTSNPN and CDR2 SVGIG (reference sequence). The CDR3 runs 14 residues.

A few counts support this clone. The chain has TRBV7-9 and TRBJ2-1; TRBD2 matches at 7 bases. V shed 5 bases and J 0 bases; nucleotides not matched to a gene: 10. The CDR3 runs to 17 residues. The germline V gene has CDR1 SEHNR and CDR2 FQNEAQ (reference sequence). This CDR3 reads CASSRRAGKSSYNEQFF. In nucleotides, the CDR3 is TGTGCCAGCAGCAGGAGAGCGGGGAAGAGCTCCTACAATGAGCAGTTCTTC. Full variable domain (rest looked up from reference TRBV7-9 and TRBJ2-1): DTGVSQNPRHKITKRGQNVTFRCDPISEHNRLYWYRQTLGQGPEFLTYFQNEAQLEKSRLLSDRFSAERPKGSFSTLEIQRTEQGDSAMYLCASSRRAGKSSYNEQFFGPGTRLTVL.

The chain joins TRBV15 to TRBJ1-1; D remains ambiguous. V shed 0 bases and J shed 0 bases, with 8 bases lying between them. The CDR3 sequence is 15 residues long. CDR1 is LNHNV and CDR2 is YYDKDF in the germline V gene (reference sequence). The CDR3 region has the DNA TGTGCCACCAGCAGAGATACCCGCATGAACACTGAAGCTTTCTTT. It translates to CATSRDTRMNTEAFF.